Listed here is a single T cell receptor beta chain. CDR3 size: 15 residues. The germline V gene has CDR1 SNHLY and CDR2 FYNNEI. V lost 4 bases to trimming and J lost 2 bases, with 13 bases between them. The source of the sample is a study of CD8 T cells in Susac syndrome. An input of roughly 0.5 to 1 ug of RNA was subjected to reverse transcription using random hexamers. TCRdb redid the calling of the immunoSEQ multiplex PCR reads with MiXCR, one entry per CDR3 protein. The sample yields 77,000 or so distinct CDR3 sequences, around 93% seen once. This sequence joins TRBV2 and TRBJ2-3, with a tentative D call TRBD1 (5 bases). Sequencing used CD4+ T cells from PBMCs. The receptor was isolated from a human donor with Susac syndrome. The CDR3: CASSARQIHTDTQYF. CDR3 sequence (DNA): TGTGCCAGCAGTGCCCGACAGATACACACAGATACGCAGTATTTT.